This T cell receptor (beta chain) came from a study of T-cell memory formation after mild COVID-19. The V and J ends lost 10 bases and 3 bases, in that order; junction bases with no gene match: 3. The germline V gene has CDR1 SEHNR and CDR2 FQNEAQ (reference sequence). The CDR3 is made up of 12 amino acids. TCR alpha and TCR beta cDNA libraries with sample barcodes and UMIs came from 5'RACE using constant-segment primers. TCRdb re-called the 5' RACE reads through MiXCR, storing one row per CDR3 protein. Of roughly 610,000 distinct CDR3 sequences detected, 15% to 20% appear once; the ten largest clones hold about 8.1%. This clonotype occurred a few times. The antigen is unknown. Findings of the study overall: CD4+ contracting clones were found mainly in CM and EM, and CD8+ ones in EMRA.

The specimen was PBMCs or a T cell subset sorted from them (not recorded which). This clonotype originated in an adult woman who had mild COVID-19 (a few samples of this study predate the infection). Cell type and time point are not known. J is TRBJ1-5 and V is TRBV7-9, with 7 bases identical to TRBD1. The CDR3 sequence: CAIGTDNQPQHF. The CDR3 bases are TGTGCCATCGGGACAGACAATCAGCCCCAGCATTTT.